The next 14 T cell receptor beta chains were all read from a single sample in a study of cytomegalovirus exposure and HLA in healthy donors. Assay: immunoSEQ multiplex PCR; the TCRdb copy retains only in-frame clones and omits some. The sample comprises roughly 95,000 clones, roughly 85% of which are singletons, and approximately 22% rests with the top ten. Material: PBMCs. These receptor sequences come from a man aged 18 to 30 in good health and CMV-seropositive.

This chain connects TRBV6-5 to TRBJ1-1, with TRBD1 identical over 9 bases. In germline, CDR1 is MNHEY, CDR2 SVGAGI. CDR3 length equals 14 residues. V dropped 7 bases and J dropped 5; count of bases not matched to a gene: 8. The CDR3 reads CASNYRGLGTEAFF. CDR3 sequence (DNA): TGTGCCAGCAACTACAGGGGGCTCGGGACTGAAGCTTTCTTT.

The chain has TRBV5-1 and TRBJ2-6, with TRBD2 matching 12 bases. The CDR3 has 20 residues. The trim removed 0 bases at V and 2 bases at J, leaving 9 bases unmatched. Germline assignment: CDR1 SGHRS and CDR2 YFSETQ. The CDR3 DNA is TGCGCCAGCAGCTTGGGAGCGACTAGCGGGAGTAGAACTGGGGCCAACGTCCTGACTTTC. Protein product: CASSLGATSGSRTGANVLTF.

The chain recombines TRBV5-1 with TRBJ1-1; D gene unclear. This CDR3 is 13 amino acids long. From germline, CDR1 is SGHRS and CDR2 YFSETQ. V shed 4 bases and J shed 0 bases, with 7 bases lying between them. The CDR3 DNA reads TGCGCCAGCAGCCCACACGTGAACACTGAAGCTTTCTTT. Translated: CASSPHVNTEAFF.

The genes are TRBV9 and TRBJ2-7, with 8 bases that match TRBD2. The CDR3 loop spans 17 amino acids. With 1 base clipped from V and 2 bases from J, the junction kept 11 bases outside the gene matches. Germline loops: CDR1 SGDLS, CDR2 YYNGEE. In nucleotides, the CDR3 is TGTGCCAGCAGCGTATTTCGGGGGGGGTGCCCTCCCTACGAGCAGTACGTC. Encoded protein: CASSVFRGGCPPYEQYV.

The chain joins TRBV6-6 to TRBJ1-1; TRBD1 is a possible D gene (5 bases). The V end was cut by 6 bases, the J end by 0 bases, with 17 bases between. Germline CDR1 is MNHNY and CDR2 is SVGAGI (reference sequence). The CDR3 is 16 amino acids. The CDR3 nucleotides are TGTGCCAGCAGGGTAACGACAGCCCGAATGAACACTGAAGCTTTCTTT. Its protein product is CASRVTTARMNTEAFF.

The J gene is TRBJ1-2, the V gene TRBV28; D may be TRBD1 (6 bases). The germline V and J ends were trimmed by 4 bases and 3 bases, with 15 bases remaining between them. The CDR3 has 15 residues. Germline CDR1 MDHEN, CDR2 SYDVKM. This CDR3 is CASSSLTGYHYGYTF. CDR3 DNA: TGTGCCAGCAGTTCCCTCACAGGGTACCACTATGGCTACACCTTC.

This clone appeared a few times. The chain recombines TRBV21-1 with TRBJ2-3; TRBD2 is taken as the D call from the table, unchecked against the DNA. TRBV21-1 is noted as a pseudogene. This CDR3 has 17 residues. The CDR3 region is CASRGGTSGPSTDTQYF. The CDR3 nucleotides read TGTGCCAGCCGGGGGGGGACTAGCGGTCCTAGCACAGATACGCAGTATTTT.

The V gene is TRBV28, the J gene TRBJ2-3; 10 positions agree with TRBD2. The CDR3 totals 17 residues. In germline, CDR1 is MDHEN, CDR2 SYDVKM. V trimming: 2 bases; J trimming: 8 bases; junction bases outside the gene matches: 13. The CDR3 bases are TGTGCCAGCAGTTTACCCCCCGGGACTAGCGCCCCAGCTACGCAGTATTTT. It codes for CASSLPPGTSAPATQYF.

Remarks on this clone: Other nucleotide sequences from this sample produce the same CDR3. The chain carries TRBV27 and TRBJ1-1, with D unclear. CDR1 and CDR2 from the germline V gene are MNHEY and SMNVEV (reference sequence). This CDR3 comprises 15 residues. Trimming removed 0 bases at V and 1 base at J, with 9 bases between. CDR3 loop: CASSLSTGGNTEAFF. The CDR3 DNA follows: TGTGCCAGCAGTTTATCGACCGGAGGGAACACTGAAGCTTTCTTT.

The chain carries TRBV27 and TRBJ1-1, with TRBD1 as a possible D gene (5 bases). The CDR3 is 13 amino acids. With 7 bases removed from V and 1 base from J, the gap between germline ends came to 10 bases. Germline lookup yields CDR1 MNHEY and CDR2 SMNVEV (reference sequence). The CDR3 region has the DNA TGTGCCAGCATAGGGGAACCGAACACTGAAGCTTTCTTT. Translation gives CASIGEPNTEAFF.

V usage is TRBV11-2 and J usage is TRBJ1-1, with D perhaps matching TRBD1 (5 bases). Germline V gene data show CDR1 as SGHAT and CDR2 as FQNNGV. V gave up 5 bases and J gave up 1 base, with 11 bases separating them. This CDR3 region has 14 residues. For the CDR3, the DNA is TGTGCCAGCAGCCCTCGAACAGGGAACACTGAAGCTTTCTTT. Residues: CASSPRTGNTEAFF. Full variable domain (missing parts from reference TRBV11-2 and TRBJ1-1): EAGVAQSPRYKIIEKRQSVAFWCNPISGHATLYWYQQILGQGPKLLIQFQNNGVVDDSQLPKDRFSAERLKGVDSTLKIQPAKLEDSAVYLCASSPRTGNTEAFFGQGTRLTVV.

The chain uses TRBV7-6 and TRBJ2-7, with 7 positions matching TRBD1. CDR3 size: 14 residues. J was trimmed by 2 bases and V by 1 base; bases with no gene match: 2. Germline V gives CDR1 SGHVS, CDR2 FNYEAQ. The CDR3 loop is CASSLGQGAYEQYF. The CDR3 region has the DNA TGTGCCAGCAGCTTAGGACAGGGTGCCTACGAGCAGTACTTC.

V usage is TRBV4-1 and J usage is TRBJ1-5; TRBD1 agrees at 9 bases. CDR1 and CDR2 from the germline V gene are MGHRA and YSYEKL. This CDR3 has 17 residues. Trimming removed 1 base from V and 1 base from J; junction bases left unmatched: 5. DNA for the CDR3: TGCGCCAGCAGCCAAGGGACAGGGGATGGGAGCAATCAGCCCCAGCATTTT. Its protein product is CASSQGTGDGSNQPQHF.

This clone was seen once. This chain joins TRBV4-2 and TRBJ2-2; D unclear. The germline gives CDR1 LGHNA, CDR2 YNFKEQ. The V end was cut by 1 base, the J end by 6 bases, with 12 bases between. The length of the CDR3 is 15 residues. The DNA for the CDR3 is TGTGCCAGCAGCCAAGGAAAGTGGCAGGCCGGGGAGCTGTTTTTT. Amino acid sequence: CASSQGKWQAGELFF.